The 13 T cell receptor beta chains in this list originate from one sample, sequenced in a study of cytomegalovirus exposure and HLA in healthy donors. The PCR ran on 60 Vbeta and 13 Jbeta primers. Clones were sequenced by immunoSEQ multiplex PCR, and TCRdb holds only the in-frame ones, with some missing. Here the sample spans approximately 150,000 clones, over 70% being singletons. The sequencing input was PBMCs. These receptors originate from a woman aged 40 to 49 in good health and CMV-seronegative.

This chain uses TRBV4-1 with TRBJ2-1, with D perhaps matching TRBD2 (6 bases). The CDR3 sequence is 13 residues long. V gave up 0 bases and J gave up 10 bases, with 10 bases separating them. Germline V gene data show CDR1 as MGHRA and CDR2 as YSYEKL. For the CDR3, the DNA is TGCGCCAGCAGCCAAGAATTGGGACTGGAGCAGTTCTTC. Its protein product is CASSQELGLEQFF.

The gene calls are TRBV5-1 and TRBJ2-5, with D possibly matching TRBD1 (6 bases). Germline loops: CDR1 SGHRS, CDR2 YFSETQ. The ends were cut back, 1 base at V and 7 bases at J, with 14 bases in the middle. The CDR3 covers 14 residues. CDR3: CASSLRTDSGTQYF. CDR3 DNA: TGCGCCAGCAGCTTGCGGACAGACTCAGGGACCCAGTACTTC.

The rearrangement uses TRBV28 and TRBJ1-2, with D possibly matching TRBD1 (5 bases). The V gene's germline CDR1 is MDHEN and CDR2 SYDVKM. This CDR3 contains 11 residues. V lost 3 bases, J lost 8 bases, and 7 bases lay in between. CDR3 amino acids: CASSFGGGYTF. The CDR3 DNA sequence: TGTGCCAGCAGTTTCGGGGGGGGCTACACCTTC.

The rearrangement uses TRBV4-3 and TRBJ2-5; no reliable D call. The CDR3 has 14 amino acids. Trimming left V 1 base short and J 5 bases short, with 11 bases between. Germline lookup yields CDR1 LGHNA and CDR2 YSLEER. The DNA of the CDR3 is TGCGCCAGCAGCCAAGCGCCTAACGGGGAGACCCAGTACTTC. Protein: CASSQAPNGETQYF.

The chain recombines TRBV5-8 with TRBJ2-2; 10 bases match TRBD2. CDR3 length: 16 amino acids. CDR1 and CDR2 from the germline V gene are SGHTS and YDEGEE. V lost 0 bases, J lost 4 bases, and 3 bases stayed unmatched. Here the CDR3 reads CASSLGSGRSTGELFF. The DNA of the CDR3 is TGTGCCAGCAGCTTGGGTAGCGGGAGGTCCACCGGGGAGCTGTTTTTT.

The chain links TRBV4-1 to TRBJ2-3; D gene uncertain. The germline V gene has CDR1 MGHRA and CDR2 YSYEKL. The CDR3 totals 16 residues. Trimming shortened V by 1 base and J by 0 bases, and 11 bases separated the two germline ends. CDR3 protein: CASSQARDTSTDTQYF. The CDR3 coding sequence is TGCGCCAGCAGCCAAGCGCGTGACACAAGCACAGATACGCAGTATTTT.

The rearrangement joins TRBV19 to TRBJ1-1, with unresolved D. Trimming removed 7 bases at V and 0 bases at J, with 9 bases between. Germline values: CDR1 LNHDA, CDR2 SQIVND (reference sequence). CDR3 length: 13 amino acids. CDR3 sequence (DNA): TGTGCCAGTAAATCACACCTGAACACTGAAGCTTTCTTT. The encoded protein is CASKSHLNTEAFF.

This chain uses TRBV10-3 with TRBJ2-4; D perhaps matches TRBD2 (6 bases). This CDR3 region has 13 residues. Germline V CDR1 and CDR2: ENHRY, SYGVKD. V was trimmed by 6 bases and J by 8 bases, leaving 14 bases between them. The CDR3: CAISVLAADIQYF. The CDR3 nucleotides are TGTGCCATCAGCGTACTAGCAGCCGACATTCAGTACTTC.

This clone was detected a few times. This chain connects TRBV5-6 to TRBJ1-1; TRBD1 is a possible D gene (6 bases). The V end was cut by 2 bases, the J end by 11 bases, with 19 bases between. The CDR3 is 14 amino acids. Germline V lookup: CDR1 SGHDT, CDR2 YYEEEE. The chain's CDR3 is CASSLVRDTQVAFF. In DNA, the CDR3 is TGTGCCAGCAGCTTAGTTAGGGACACCCAGGTCGCTTTCTTT.

This clone showed up just a few times. The V and J genes are TRBV6-5 and TRBJ2-6, with a possible D match to TRBD1 (6 bases). The ends were cut back, 2 bases at V and 0 bases at J, with 8 bases in the middle. The V gene's germline CDR1 is MNHEY and CDR2 SVGAGI. The CDR3 runs to 16 residues. The CDR3 DNA follows: TGTGCCAGCAGTTACGACAGGCGCTCTGGGGCCAACGTCCTGACTTTC. This encodes CASSYDRRSGANVLTF.

The chain couples TRBV9 to TRBJ2-1; TRBD1 might be the D (6 bases). Germline V lookup: CDR1 SGDLS, CDR2 YYNGEE. CDR3 length: 15 residues. V lost 0 bases and J lost 4, with 11 bases in between. DNA for the CDR3: TGTGCCAGCAGCGTAGAGGACAGTGGGTACAATGAGCAGTTCTTC. This translates into CASSVEDSGYNEQFF.

This clone was observed a single time. The rearrangement links TRBV7-6 to TRBJ2-5, with D possibly being TRBD2 (6 bases). Germline V gives CDR1 SGHVS, CDR2 FNYEAQ. The CDR3 has 14 amino acids. Trimming left V 3 bases short and J 4 bases short, with 12 bases between. This chain's CDR3 is CASSFGGERETQYF. Here the CDR3 DNA reads TGTGCCAGCAGCTTCGGAGGGGAAAGAGAGACCCAGTACTTC.

This clone was observed a single time. J is TRBJ2-1 and V is TRBV5-4; 7 bases line up with TRBD2. J lost 0 bases, V lost 4 bases, and 7 bases had no gene match. The V gene's germline CDR1 is SGHNT and CDR2 YYREEE (reference sequence). The CDR3 contains 16 residues. The CDR3 region is CASSPVGGGSYNEQFF. DNA of the CDR3: TGTGCCAGCAGCCCAGTTGGGGGGGGCTCCTACAATGAGCAGTTCTTC.